This T cell receptor beta chain was identified during a study of blood T cell repertoires in COVID-19. Study overall: Material from acute and convalescent COVID-19 was sourced from the United States, Italy and Spain. Sources were T cells, B-cell-depleted T cells, or PBMCs; the material itself was cDNA or gDNA.

Trimming removed 6 bases from V and 3 bases from J, with 8 bases in between. Germline CDR1 and CDR2: LGHNT and FRNRAP. The CDR3 contains 12 residues. The authors' processing: Amplified reference gene primers provided the basis for estimating nucleated cell counts. The protocol was immunoSEQ multiplex PCR, while the TCRdb copy is restricted to in-frame clones and leaves out a portion. Clone size and the V and J calls come from that table; the DNA yielded D and trimming. The table has 65,000 to 75,000 clones, about 90% seen once; the top ten hold 3.5% to 5%. Sequences were obtained from peripheral blood. V is TRBV12-5 and J is TRBJ1-1; no reliable D call. The sequence was collected from a man aged 50 or older with active COVID-19. The DNA of the CDR3 is TGTGCTAGTGGCCCGAGGGACACTGAAGCTTTCTTT. Its protein product is CASGPRDTEAFF.